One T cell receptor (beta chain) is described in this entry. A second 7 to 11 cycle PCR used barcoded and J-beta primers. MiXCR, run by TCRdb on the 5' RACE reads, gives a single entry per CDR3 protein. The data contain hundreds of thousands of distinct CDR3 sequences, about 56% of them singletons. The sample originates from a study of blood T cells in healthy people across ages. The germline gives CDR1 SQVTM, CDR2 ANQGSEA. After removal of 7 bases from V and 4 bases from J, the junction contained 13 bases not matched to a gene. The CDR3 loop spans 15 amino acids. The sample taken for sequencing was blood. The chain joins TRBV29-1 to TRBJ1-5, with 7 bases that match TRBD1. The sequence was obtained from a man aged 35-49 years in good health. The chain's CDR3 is CSARTGQLENQPQHF. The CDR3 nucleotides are TGCAGCGCTCGGACGGGACAGCTTGAAAATCAGCCCCAGCATTTT.